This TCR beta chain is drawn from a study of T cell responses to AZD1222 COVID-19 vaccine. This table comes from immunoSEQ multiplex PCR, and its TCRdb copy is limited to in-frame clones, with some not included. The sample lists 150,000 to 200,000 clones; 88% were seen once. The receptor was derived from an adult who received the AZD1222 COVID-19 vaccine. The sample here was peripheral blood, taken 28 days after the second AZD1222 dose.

DNA of the CDR3: TGTGCCAGCAGCTTAGGTCCAGCCTCGGGCTATGGCTACACCTTC. Translated: CASSLGPASGYGYTF. The rearrangement links TRBV7-9 to TRBJ1-2, with unresolved D. Trimming took off 1 base at V and 4 bases at J, with 13 bases between the two ends. CDR1 SEHNR and CDR2 FQNEAQ come from the germline V gene (reference sequence). The CDR3 contains 15 residues.